A selection of T cell receptor beta chains follows, all from one sample in a study of blood T cell repertoires in COVID-19. The repertoire was sequenced with immunoSEQ multiplex PCR; TCRdb's copy has only in-frame clones and lacks some. The repertoire holds about 15,000 clones, with 65% to 85% as singletons. The sample was peripheral blood. The receptors come from a human donor in a cohort sampled during active COVID-19. The CDR3 runs from the conserved cysteine through the conserved F or W. The D gene is left open where the match is weak.

cdr3_aa d_call v_call
CAIEGQGKSLYF TRBD1 TRBV28
CASSRRPGPEEQPQHF . TRBV7-8
CASSTGLNQETQYF . TRBV7-2
CASSQDRDYGYTF . TRBV14
CASSLSGTYNEQFF TRBD2 TRBV7-9
CASTFAGSYNSPLHF . TRBV19
CASSPGQAPTMWGYTF TRBD1 TRBV27
CASSSARETQYF . TRBV12-3/TRBV12-4
CASSQLKNSPLHF . TRBV4-1
CSARGTVDYEQYF TRBD1 TRBV29-1
CASSQSRAEAFF . TRBV14
CASRDRLSGNTIYF . TRBV6-5
CASSMGGLTDTQYF . TRBV19
CASSFYRGPNQPQHF TRBD1 TRBV7-2
CASSYAGLGYNEQFF . TRBV6-5
CASVRDRGTGELFF TRBD1 TRBV19
CASSLRPGYNSPLHF . TRBV7-3